The 8 T cell receptor beta chains reported below all come from one sample, sequenced in a study of regulatory T cells in long-lasting Graves disease. In building TCR beta libraries, iRepertoire HTBI primers were used together with Arm-PCR of CDR3 regions. MiXCR, applied by TCRdb to the multiplex PCR reads, yields one record per CDR3 protein. The data contain around 420,000 distinct CDR3 sequences, about 14% of them singletons. The time point was: newly diagnosed GD, antithyroid drugs for less than 3 months. Making the TCR library involved RNA that had been extracted from PBMCs. This sample comprised peripheral blood mononuclear cells (PBMCs), obtained at new diagnosis, from a patient treated with antithyroid drugs. Receptors originate from a female donor with Graves disease.

This clonotype has a count of ten or more. This rearrangement joins TRBV11-2 to TRBJ1-1; D is ambiguous. CDR1 and CDR2 from the germline V gene are SGHAT and FQNNGV. This CDR3 spans 13 amino acids. Trimming took off 6 bases at V and 0 bases at J, with 8 bases between the two ends. CDR3 nucleotide sequence: TGTGCCAGCAGTCGGAACATGAACACTGAAGCTTTCTTT. It specifies CASSRNMNTEAFF.

The count of this clonotype is one. This chain joins TRBV30 and TRBJ1-2; unclear D gene. V lost 7 bases and J lost 0, with 6 bases in between. The CDR3 contains 11 residues. The germline gives CDR1 GTSNPN, CDR2 SVGIG (reference sequence). This chain's CDR3 is CALQPNYGYTF. In DNA, the CDR3 is TGTGCCTTACAGCCTAACTATGGCTACACCTTC.

This clonotype was seen at least ten times. The chain links TRBV5-1 to TRBJ2-3, with D tentatively TRBD1 or TRBD2 (5 bases each). Trimming stripped 5 bases from V and 6 bases from J, with 22 bases between. The CDR3 contains 16 residues. CDR1 and CDR2 from the germline V gene are SGHRS and YFSETQ. CDR3 region: CASRRSLRLGTDTQYF. The CDR3, as DNA: TGCGCCAGCAGGCGGTCCTTGAGGCTGGGGACGGATACGCAGTATTTT.

This clonotype was seen repeatedly, ten times or more. The chain uses TRBV5-1 and TRBJ1-1; a possible D gene is TRBD1 (5 bases). The CDR3 runs 16 residues. The V and J ends lost 0 bases and 3 bases respectively, with 15 bases between them. Germline assignment: CDR1 SGHRS and CDR2 YFSETQ. CDR3 residues: CASSLAVGAGDTEAFF. The CDR3, as DNA: TGCGCCAGCAGCTTGGCCGTCGGGGCTGGTGACACTGAAGCTTTCTTT.

This clonotype occurred many times. The rearrangement uses TRBV20-1 and TRBJ2-7; 9 bases are shared with TRBD1. Germline V gene lookup returns CDR1 DFQATT and CDR2 SNEGSKA (reference sequence). The CDR3 is 13 residues long. CDR3 DNA: TGCAGCGAATCCGGGACAGGGATCCACGAGCAGTACTTC. Translation gives CSESGTGIHEQYF.

This clonotype occurred a few times. A much larger clone differs from this one at a single base, so this may be a read error. This likely comes from a read error, as the CDR3 has no conserved phenylalanine or tryptophan at its end. V is TRBV28 and J is TRBJ2-3, with TRBD2 matching 11 bases. This CDR3 has 17 amino acids. Trimming cost V 10 bases and J 5 bases; bases outside gene matches: 17. Germline V CDR1 and CDR2: MDHEN, SYDVKM. The CDR3 region has the DNA TGTGCCATCGTGGAACTAGCGGGAGTTGCGGTAGGAGATACGCAGTATTCT. Protein product: CAIVELAGVAVGDTQYS.

This clonotype was found many times. V is TRBV5-1 and J is TRBJ1-2; 8 bases are shared with TRBD1. V was pared by 1 base and J by 3 bases, with 8 bases of the junction left unmatched. The CDR3 is 16 amino acids. Germline CDR1 reads SGHRS; CDR2 reads YFSETQ. CDR3 sequence reads: CASSLLGQGHDYGYTF. CDR3 nucleotide sequence: TGCGCCAGCAGCTTGCTTGGACAGGGCCACGACTATGGCTACACCTTC.

The chain combines TRBV6-1 with TRBJ2-7, with TRBD2 matching over 8 bases. The ends lost 0 bases at V and 5 bases at J; junction bases unmatched: 6. CDR1 is MNHNS and CDR2 is SASEGT in the germline V gene. CDR3 length equals 15 residues. The DNA for the CDR3 is TGTGCCAGCAGTGAAGCTAGCGGGGTCAACCACGAGCAGTACTTC. Residues: CASSEASGVNHEQYF.